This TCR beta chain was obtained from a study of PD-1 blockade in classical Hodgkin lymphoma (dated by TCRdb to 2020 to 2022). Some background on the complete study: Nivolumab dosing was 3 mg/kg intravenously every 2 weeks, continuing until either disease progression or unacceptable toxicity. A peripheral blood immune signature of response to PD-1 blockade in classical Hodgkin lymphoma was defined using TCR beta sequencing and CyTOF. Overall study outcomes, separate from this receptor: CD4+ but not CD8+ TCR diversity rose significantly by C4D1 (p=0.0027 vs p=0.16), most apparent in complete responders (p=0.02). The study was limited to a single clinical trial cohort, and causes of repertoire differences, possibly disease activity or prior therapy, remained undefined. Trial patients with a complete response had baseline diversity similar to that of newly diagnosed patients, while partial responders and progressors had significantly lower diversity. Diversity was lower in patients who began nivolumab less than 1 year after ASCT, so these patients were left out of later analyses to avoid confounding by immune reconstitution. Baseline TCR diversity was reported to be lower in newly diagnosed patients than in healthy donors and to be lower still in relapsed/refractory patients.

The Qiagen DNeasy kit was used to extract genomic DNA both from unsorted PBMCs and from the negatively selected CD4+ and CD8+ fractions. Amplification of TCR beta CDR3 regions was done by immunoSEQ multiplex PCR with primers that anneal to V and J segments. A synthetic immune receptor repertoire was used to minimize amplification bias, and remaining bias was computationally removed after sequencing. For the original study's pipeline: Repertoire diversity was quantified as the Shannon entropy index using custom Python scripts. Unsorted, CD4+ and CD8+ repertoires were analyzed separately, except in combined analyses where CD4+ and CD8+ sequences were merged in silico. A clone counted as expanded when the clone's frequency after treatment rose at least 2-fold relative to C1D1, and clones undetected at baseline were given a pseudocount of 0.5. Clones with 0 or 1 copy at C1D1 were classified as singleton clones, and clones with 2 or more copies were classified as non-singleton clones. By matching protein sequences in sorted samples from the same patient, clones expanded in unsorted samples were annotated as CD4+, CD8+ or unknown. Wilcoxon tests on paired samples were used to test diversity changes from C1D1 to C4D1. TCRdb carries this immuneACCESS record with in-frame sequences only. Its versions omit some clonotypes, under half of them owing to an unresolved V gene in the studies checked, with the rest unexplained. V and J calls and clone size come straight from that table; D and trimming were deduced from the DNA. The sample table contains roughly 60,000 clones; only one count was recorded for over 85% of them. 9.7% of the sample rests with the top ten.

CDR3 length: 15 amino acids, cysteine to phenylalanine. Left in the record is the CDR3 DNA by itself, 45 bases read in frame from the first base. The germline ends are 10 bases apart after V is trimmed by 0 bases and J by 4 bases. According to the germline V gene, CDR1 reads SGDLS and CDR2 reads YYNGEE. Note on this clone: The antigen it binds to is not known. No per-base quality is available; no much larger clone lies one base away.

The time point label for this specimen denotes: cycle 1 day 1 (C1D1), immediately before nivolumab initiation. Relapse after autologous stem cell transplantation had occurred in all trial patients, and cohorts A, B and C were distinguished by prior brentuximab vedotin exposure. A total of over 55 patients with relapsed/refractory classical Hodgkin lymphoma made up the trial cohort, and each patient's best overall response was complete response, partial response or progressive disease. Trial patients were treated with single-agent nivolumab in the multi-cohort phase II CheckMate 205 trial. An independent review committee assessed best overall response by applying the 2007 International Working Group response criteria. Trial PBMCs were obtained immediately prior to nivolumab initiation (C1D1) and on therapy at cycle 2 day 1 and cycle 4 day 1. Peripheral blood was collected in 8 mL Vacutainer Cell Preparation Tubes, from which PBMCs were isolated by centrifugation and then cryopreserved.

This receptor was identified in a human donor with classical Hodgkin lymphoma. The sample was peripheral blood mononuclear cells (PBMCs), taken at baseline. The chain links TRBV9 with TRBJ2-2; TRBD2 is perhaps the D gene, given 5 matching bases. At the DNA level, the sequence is TGTGCCAGCAGCGTAGTAGGAGGAGGCACCGGGGAGCTGTTTTTT. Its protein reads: CASSVVGGGTGELFF.